This T cell receptor beta chain comes out of a study of cytomegalovirus exposure and HLA in healthy donors. Findings of the study overall: Researchers reported in a later analysis that a missense DCLRE1C variant was tied to TCR beta V- and J-gene trimming. Later on, an analysis showed TCR association rates differing by HLA locus, with DRB1 the most and HLA-C the fewest. Reportedly, diagnosis of cytomegalovirus status by the classifier showed high specificity and sensitivity.

PCR primers comprised 60 Vbeta and 13 Jbeta primers. Profiling relied on immunoSEQ multiplex PCR, and the TCRdb table lists in-frame clones only, not all of them. The data hold tens of thousands of clones, with 65% observed a single time. The CDR3 has 20 residues. The V end lost 0 bases, the J end lost 0 bases, and 21 bases lay between the germline ends. As concerns this clone: Its matching antigen is unknown.

The sequenced material came from PBMCs. This clonotype was sampled from a boy younger than 18 in good health and CMV-seropositive. The V gene is TRBV23-1, the J gene TRBJ2-4; possibly TRBD1 for D (5 bases). TRBV23-1 is marked as an open reading frame, function uncertain. The CDR3 sequence is CASSQSGPTALILAKNIQYF. The CDR3 coding sequence is TGCGCCAGCAGTCAATCAGGGCCGACAGCCTTAATACTAGCCAAAAACATTCAGTACTTC.